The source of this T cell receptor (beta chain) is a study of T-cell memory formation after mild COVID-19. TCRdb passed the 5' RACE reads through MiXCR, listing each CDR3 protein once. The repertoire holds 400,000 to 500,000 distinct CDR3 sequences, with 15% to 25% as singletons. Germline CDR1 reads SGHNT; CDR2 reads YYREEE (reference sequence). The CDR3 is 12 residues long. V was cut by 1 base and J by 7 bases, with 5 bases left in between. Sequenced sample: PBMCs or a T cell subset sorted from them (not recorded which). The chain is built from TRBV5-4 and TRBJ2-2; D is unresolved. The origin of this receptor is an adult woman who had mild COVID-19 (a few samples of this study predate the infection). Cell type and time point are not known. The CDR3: CASSLKNGELFF. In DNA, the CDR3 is TGTGCCAGCAGCTTGAAAAACGGGGAGCTGTTTTTT. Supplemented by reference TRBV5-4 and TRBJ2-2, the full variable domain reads ETGVTQSPTHLIKTRGQQVTLRCSSQSGHNTVSWYQQALGQGPQFIFQYYREEENGRGNFPPRFSGLQFPNYSSELNVNALELDDSALYLCASSLKNGELFFGEGSRLTVL.